The 30 T cell receptor beta chains in this list originate from one sample, sequenced in a study of response to subunit inactivated influenza vaccine. TCRdb called the RT-PCR reads again in MiXCR, with one record for every CDR3 protein. The sample records 710,000 or so distinct CDR3 sequences, around a sixth being singletons. Specimen: PBMCs from blood, collected roughly 12 days after vaccination. The receptors stem from a man in his forties or fifties who received an inactivated influenza vaccine.

There are many counts of this clonotype. CDR3 sequence reads: CASSYHEETYQETQYF. CDR3 coding DNA: TGTGCCAGCAGTTACCATGAGGAGACCTACCAAGAGACCCAGTACTTC. This rearrangement joins TRBV6-2 or TRBV6-3 to TRBJ2-5; unclear D gene. The V gene's germline CDR1 is MNHEY and CDR2 SVGEGT. The CDR3 contains 16 residues. V shed 2 bases and J shed 0 bases, with 13 bases lying between them.

This clonotype has just a few counts. A much larger clone differs by one base, so this may be a read error. The genes are TRBV7-8 and TRBJ2-5; D unresolved. The CDR3 is made up of 11 amino acids. The V and J ends lost 5 bases and 5 bases respectively, with 6 bases between them. Germline CDR1 SGHVS, CDR2 FQNEAQ. The CDR3: CASSTHETQYF. The CDR3 coding sequence is TGTGCCAGCAGCACCCACGAGACCCAGTACTTC.

The genes are TRBV9 and TRBJ1-1, with D tentatively TRBD1 (6 bases). The CDR3 covers 15 residues. Germline CDR1 reads SGDLS; CDR2 reads YYNGEE. V dropped 0 bases and J dropped 3 bases, with 12 bases sitting between them. CDR3 coding DNA: TGTGCCAGCAGCGTAGAGGGGGGTAGATACACTGAAGCTTTCTTT. It yields the protein CASSVEGGRYTEAFF.

This chain uses TRBV24-1 with TRBJ2-3, with 11 bases lining up with TRBD2. The germline CDR1 and CDR2 sequences are KGHDR and SFDVKD. The V and J ends lost 4 bases and 6 bases, in that order; junction bases with no gene match: 5. This CDR3 comprises 15 residues. The CDR3 nucleotides are TGTGCCACCAGTGAACCTTGGACTAGCGGGGATACGCAGTATTTT. This translates into CATSEPWTSGDTQYF.

Ten or more counts support this clonotype. V usage is TRBV7-9 and J usage is TRBJ1-2; D gene unclear. Trimming stripped 7 bases from V and 8 bases from J, with 11 bases between. This CDR3 comprises 11 residues. The germline V gene has CDR1 SEHNR and CDR2 FQNEAQ (reference sequence). DNA of the CDR3: TGTGCCAGCAACCTCAACGACGGCTACACCTTC. This encodes CASNLNDGYTF. The whole variable domain, remainder taken from reference TRBV7-9 and TRBJ1-2, is DTGVSQNPRHKITKRGQNVTFRCDPISEHNRLYWYRQTLGQGPEFLTYFQNEAQLEKSRLLSDRFSAERPKGSFSTLEIQRTEQGDSAMYLCASNLNDGYTFGSGTRLTVV.

This clonotype was counted a few times. The chain employs TRBV19 and TRBJ2-1; TRBD2 aligns across 11 bases. Germline CDR1 LNHDA, CDR2 SQIVND (reference sequence). This CDR3 has 15 residues. J was trimmed by 3 bases and V by 5 bases; bases with no gene match: 3. In DNA form, the CDR3 reads TGTGCCAGTAGTTGGGGACTAGCGGACTACAATGAGCAGTTCTTC. It is translated as CASSWGLADYNEQFF.

This clonotype was seen a handful of times. The chain has TRBV6-1 and TRBJ1-1, with TRBD1 as a possible D gene (6 bases). Trimming removed 8 bases from V and 1 base from J, with 14 bases in between. Germline V gives CDR1 MNHNS, CDR2 SASEGT. The CDR3 spans 14 residues. The CDR3 loop reads CASQGPGENTEAFF. CDR3 nucleotides: TGTGCCAGCCAGGGGCCAGGGGAGAACACTGAAGCTTTCTTT.

This clonotype was counted between two and nine times. This chain uses TRBV30 with TRBJ1-1; weak D call: TRBD1 (6 bases). Trimming removed 2 bases from V and 8 bases from J, with 12 bases in between. This CDR3 spans 12 amino acids. The V gene's germline CDR1 is GTSNPN and CDR2 SVGIG (reference sequence). CDR3 coding DNA: TGTGCCTGGAGTACAGGGAGAATGGAAGCTTTCTTT. This codes for CAWSTGRMEAFF. Complete variable domain (other parts from reference TRBV30 and TRBJ1-1): SQTIHQWPATLVQPVGSPLSLECTVEGTSNPNLYWYRQAAGRGLQLLFYSVGIGQISSEVPQNLSASRPQDRQFILSSKKLLLSDSGFYLCAWSTGRMEAFFGQGTRLTVV.

This clonotype was found a few times. The chain combines TRBV27 with TRBJ1-5, with a weak D call TRBD1 (6 bases). The CDR3 loop spans 15 amino acids. Germline V gene sequence: CDR1 MNHEY, CDR2 SMNVEV (reference sequence). V was shortened by 6 bases and J by 1 base, with 13 bases between the two germline ends. The CDR3 sequence: CASRQQTGSNQPQHF. For the CDR3, the DNA is TGTGCCAGCAGACAACAAACAGGGAGCAATCAGCCCCAGCATTTT.

The V call is TRBV9, the J call TRBJ2-1, with D possibly matching TRBD1 (6 bases). This CDR3 comprises 14 residues. Deletions cut 4 bases from V and 7 bases from J, with 15 bases between. Per the germline V gene, CDR1 is SGDLS and CDR2 is YYNGEE. DNA of the CDR3: TGTGCCAGCAGCCAAGGACAGAGAAGAAATGAGCAGTTCTTC. Protein product: CASSQGQRRNEQFF.

V gene TRBV7-9 combines with J gene TRBJ2-5, with D perhaps TRBD2 (6 bases). Per germline, CDR1 SEHNR and CDR2 FQNEAQ (reference sequence). This CDR3 is built from 15 residues. V was trimmed by 4 bases and J by 2 bases, leaving 14 bases between them. The CDR3 coding sequence is TGTGCCAGCAGCTCGCGGGGCCTAACTCAAGAGACCCAGTACTTC. Encoded protein: CASSSRGLTQETQYF.

The chain links TRBV5-1 to TRBJ2-1; tentatively, D is TRBD2 (5 bases). Germline V lookup: CDR1 SGHRS, CDR2 YFSETQ. CDR3 length equals 18 residues. Trimming removed 1 base at V and 0 bases at J, with 17 bases between. The CDR3 is CASSLWSAAARSYNEQFF. CDR3 nucleotides: TGCGCCAGCAGCTTGTGGTCCGCAGCGGCTCGCTCCTACAATGAGCAGTTCTTC.

The rearrangement joins TRBV2 to TRBJ2-5; D may correspond to TRBD1 or TRBD2 (6 bases each). The V end lost 10 bases, the J end lost 2 bases, and 17 bases lay between the germline ends. The CDR3 spans 14 residues. Germline CDR1 SNHLY, CDR2 FYNNEI. The chain's CDR3 is CATKSRGLQETQYF. DNA for the CDR3: TGTGCCACCAAAAGCCGGGGGCTGCAAGAGACCCAGTACTTC.

This clonotype was counted many times. The chain recombines TRBV28 with TRBJ1-2; D is perhaps TRBD1 (6 bases). Germline loops: CDR1 MDHEN, CDR2 SYDVKM. Trimming stripped 6 bases from V and 4 bases from J, with 9 bases between. This CDR3 contains 12 residues. DNA of the CDR3: TGTGCCAGCAGCGGACAGTCCTATGGCTACACCTTC. Amino acid sequence: CASSGQSYGYTF.

The chain uses TRBV4-2 and TRBJ2-1, with TRBD2 identical over 8 bases. The CDR3 has 15 amino acids. Germline CDR1 is LGHNA and CDR2 is YNFKEQ. With V trimmed by 4 bases and J by 6 bases, 8 bases remained unmatched. CDR3 DNA sequence: TGTGCCAGCAGCCTCCTTTTCGGGAGGGTCAATGAGCAGTTCTTC. Translated, it gives CASSLLFGRVNEQFF.

The genes are TRBV12-3 or TRBV12-4 and TRBJ1-5; the D gene is possibly TRBD1 (5 bases). V shed 7 bases and J shed 3 bases, with 13 bases lying between them. CDR3 length equals 14 residues. The CDR3 loop reads CASTITGYNQPQHF. The CDR3 DNA reads as TGTGCCAGCACCATAACAGGTTACAATCAGCCCCAGCATTTT.

The CDR3 is CASSVRTGGWTDTQYF. CDR3 sequence (DNA): TGTGCCAGCAGCGTCCGGACAGGGGGCTGGACAGATACGCAGTATTTT. The chain carries TRBV9 and TRBJ2-3, with TRBD1 matching over 11 bases. Germline CDR1 SGDLS, CDR2 YYNGEE. This CDR3 contains 16 residues. The V segment lost 2 bases and the J segment 3 bases; nucleotides outside the gene matches: 5.

In its sample, this clonotype was seen a few times. This chain connects TRBV30 to TRBJ1-1; D ambiguous. Per the germline V gene, CDR1 is GTSNPN and CDR2 is SVGIG (reference sequence). The CDR3 consists of 13 residues. Trimming removed 2 bases at V and 0 bases at J, with 7 bases between. The chain's CDR3 is CAWSTALNTEAFF. For the CDR3, the DNA is TGTGCCTGGAGTACAGCCCTGAACACTGAAGCTTTCTTT.

The CDR3 reads CSARALGPLGTGELFF. The CDR3, as DNA: TGCAGTGCTAGAGCCCTAGGTCCTTTAGGAACCGGGGAGCTGTTTTTT. The genes are TRBV20-1 and TRBJ2-2; D uncertain. This CDR3 is built from 16 residues. Germline V gene sequence: CDR1 DFQATT, CDR2 SNEGSKA (reference sequence). V was trimmed by 1 base and J by 5 bases, leaving 17 bases between them.

This clonotype has a count of ten or more. The chain couples TRBV10-3 to TRBJ1-3; D unclear. CDR3 length equals 12 residues. Per germline, CDR1 ENHRY and CDR2 SYGVKD. The V gene lost 8 bases and the J gene lost 2 bases, with 7 bases spanning the gap. Here the CDR3 reads CAIWEPGNTIYF. CDR3 bases: TGTGCCATCTGGGAACCTGGAAACACCATATATTTT.

This chain connects TRBV5-1 to TRBJ2-4; no definite D call. The V end was cut by 0 bases, the J end by 2 bases, with 12 bases between. There are 16 residues in the CDR3. CDR1 SGHRS and CDR2 YFSETQ come from the germline V gene. CDR3 in amino acids: CASSLAPVGSKNIQYF. The DNA of the CDR3 is TGCGCCAGCAGCTTGGCGCCCGTGGGGTCCAAAAACATTCAGTACTTC. The full variable domain, its missing parts supplied by reference TRBV5-1 and TRBJ2-4, is KAGVTQTPRYLIKTRGQQVTLSCSPISGHRSVSWYQQTPGQGLQFLFEYFSETQRNKGNFPGRFSGRQFSNSRSEMNVSTLELGDSALYLCASSLAPVGSKNIQYFGAGTRLSVL.

This chain joins TRBV15 and TRBJ2-5; TRBD1 is a possible D gene (5 bases). CDR3 size: 14 residues. With 6 bases removed from V and 5 bases from J, the gap between germline ends came to 16 bases. The germline gives CDR1 LNHNV, CDR2 YYDKDF (reference sequence). The DNA of the CDR3 is TGTGCCACCAGTTTCCTGGCAGGGCGGGAGACCCAGTACTTC. This translates into CATSFLAGRETQYF.

The chain has TRBV20-1 and TRBJ2-1, with 9 bases aligning to TRBD2. Germline values: CDR1 DFQATT, CDR2 SNEGSKA (reference sequence). V dropped 3 bases and J dropped 6; count of bases not matched to a gene: 21. The CDR3 has 19 residues. The CDR3 sequence is CSASLSGPSLAGYSNEQFF. The CDR3 bases are TGCAGTGCTAGCCTCTCAGGCCCTTCCCTAGCGGGATATAGCAATGAGCAGTTCTTC.

This clonotype was recorded a few times. The chain joins TRBV20-1 to TRBJ2-7; perhaps TRBD2 as D (6 bases). The ends were cut back, 0 bases at V and 2 bases at J, with 11 bases in the middle. The CDR3 consists of 14 residues. Per the germline V gene, CDR1 is DFQATT and CDR2 is SNEGSKA (reference sequence). The CDR3 DNA sequence: TGCAGTGCTAGAGATCGGGGGTCAGCCTACGAGCAGTACTTC. It encodes CSARDRGSAYEQYF.

V usage is TRBV7-9 and J usage is TRBJ2-3, with TRBD2 matching 8 bases. V was pared by 5 bases and J by 2 bases, with 6 bases of the junction left unmatched. This CDR3 contains 15 residues. Germline V gives CDR1 SEHNR, CDR2 FQNEAQ (reference sequence). This chain's CDR3 is CASSEGTSSTDTQYF. Here the CDR3 DNA reads TGTGCCAGCAGCGAGGGGACTAGTTCCACAGATACGCAGTATTTT. The full variable domain, rest sourced from reference TRBV7-9 and TRBJ2-3, is DTGVSQNPRHKITKRGQNVTFRCDPISEHNRLYWYRQTLGQGPEFLTYFQNEAQLEKSRLLSDRFSAERPKGSFSTLEIQRTEQGDSAMYLCASSEGTSSTDTQYFGPGTRLTVL.

The J gene is TRBJ2-1, the V gene TRBV5-6, with 11 bases aligning to TRBD2. With V trimmed by 1 base and J by 4 bases, 4 bases remained unmatched. Germline assignment: CDR1 SGHDT and CDR2 YYEEEE. This CDR3 region has 16 residues. The CDR3 sequence: CASSLRTSGPYNEQFF. CDR3 DNA sequence: TGTGCCAGCAGCTTGCGGACTAGCGGGCCATACAATGAGCAGTTCTTC.

The CDR3 DNA is TGTGCCAGCAGACCGGACTTCAGCCACGAGCAGTACTTC. As protein: CASRPDFSHEQYF. V is TRBV6-2 or TRBV6-3 and J is TRBJ2-7, with D possibly TRBD2 on 5 matching bases. V was pared by 6 bases and J by 5 bases, with 14 bases between. Per the germline V gene, CDR1 is MNHEY and CDR2 is SVGEGT. The CDR3 covers 13 residues.

In this sample, this clonotype turned up a few times. This chain links TRBV5-1 with TRBJ2-1, with 9 bases fitting TRBD1. J was trimmed by 5 bases and V by 4 bases; bases with no gene match: 7. This CDR3 is built from 15 residues. Germline-derived CDR1 and CDR2 are SGHRS and YFSETQ. For the CDR3, the DNA is TGCGCCAGCAGCCCATGGGACAGGGTAAACAATGAGCAGTTCTTC. The encoded protein is CASSPWDRVNNEQFF.

This clonotype was counted between two and nine times. The V gene is TRBV10-3, the J gene TRBJ2-5; D unresolved. The CDR3 contains 15 residues. Germline V CDR1 and CDR2: ENHRY, SYGVKD. V lost 2 bases, J lost 3 bases, and 13 bases lay in between. CDR3 DNA sequence: TGTGCCATCAGTGAGACGGCCAGTCTAGAAGAGACCCAGTACTTC. Residues: CAISETASLEETQYF.

This clonotype was seen only once. The J gene is TRBJ2-2, the V gene TRBV23-1, with 10 bases matching TRBD2. TRBV23-1 is an open reading frame whose function is uncertain. V was clipped by 3 bases and J by 3 bases; unmatched bases: 7. The CDR3 is 17 residues long. This chain's CDR3 is CASSQDSGGAHTGELFF. DNA of the CDR3: TGCGCCAGCAGTCAGGACAGCGGGGGGGCGCACACCGGGGAGCTGTTTTTT.